Given below is one TCR beta chain in context. Antigen specificity is unknown. The CDR3 contains 14 residues. Germline CDR1 reads SGHVS; CDR2 reads FQNEAQ. The V and J ends lost 5 bases and 3 bases respectively, with 14 bases between them. The record originates from a study of CD8+ T cells in alopecia areata. Study context: It was oral tofacitinib, at 5 to 10 mg twice daily, that treated patients received. Percent of scalp involved defined treated patients' severity scores. Findings and limits, study-wide: For lesional scalp, especially alopecia totalis/universalis, clonality was higher than in normal scalp. Scalp clonality and expanded CD8+ clones among the top 100 were significantly decreased by tofacitinib.

As to treatment: oral pan-JAK inhibitor, 5-10 mg twice daily. RNA, once extracted, was reverse transcribed into cDNA for use as the sequencing template. TCRdb's copy holds only in-frame clones and misses some; the assay was immunoSEQ multiplex PCR. The data show 150,000 or so clones, around 87% seen once. Sample: CD8+ T cells sorted from blood, taken at week 4, from a patient treated with tofacitinib. The clonotype comes from a human donor with alopecia areata. The V call is TRBV7-8, the J call TRBJ2-7; D possibly corresponds to TRBD2 (6 bases). The CDR3 region is CASSPGREYYEQYF. The CDR3 DNA reads TGTGCCAGCAGCCCTGGACGGGAGTACTACGAGCAGTACTTC.